A few counts support the clone carrying this T cell receptor (beta chain). No antigen is known for it. The library protocol tagged individual cDNA molecules with unique molecular identifiers. TCRdb used MiXCR to reprocess the 5' RACE reads, holding one entry per CDR3 protein. This sample has more than 85,000 distinct CDR3 sequences; roughly 15% occur once, and the top ten carry roughly 1.2%. Between the trimmed V and J ends, which lost 5 bases and 6 bases, there was a span of 20 bases. CDR1 PRHDT and CDR2 FYEKMQ come from the germline V gene (reference sequence). The CDR3 sequence is 16 residues long. The record originates from a study of early T cells in non-severe SARS-CoV-2 infection. About the research overall: It was bulk RNA from unsorted whole blood that was sequenced, and the chains were unpaired.

Study-wide findings and caveats: Anti-spike CD8 responses were favored by VDJdb matching, which missed private and CD4 specificities.

This chain links TRBV13 with TRBJ2-1, with D perhaps matching TRBD1 (6 bases). The sequenced material came from whole blood. This TCR came from an adult who was a healthcare worker with PCR-confirmed SARS-CoV-2 infection or an uninfected control (not recorded which). The CDR3 protein is CASSGPTGRWPNEQFF. The DNA of the CDR3 is TGTGCCAGCAGCGGCCCGACAGGAAGATGGCCCAATGAGCAGTTCTTC.